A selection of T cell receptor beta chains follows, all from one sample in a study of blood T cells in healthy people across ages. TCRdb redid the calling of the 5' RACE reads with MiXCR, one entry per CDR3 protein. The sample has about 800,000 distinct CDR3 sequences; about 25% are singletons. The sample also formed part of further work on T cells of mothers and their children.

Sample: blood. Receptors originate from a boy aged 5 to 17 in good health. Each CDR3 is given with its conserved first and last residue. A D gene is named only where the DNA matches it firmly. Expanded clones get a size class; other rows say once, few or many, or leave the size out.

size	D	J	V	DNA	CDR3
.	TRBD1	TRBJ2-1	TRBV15	TGTGCCACCAGCAGAGATTCTGGGACAGCCTCCTACAATGAGCAGTTCTTC	CATSRDSGTASYNEQFF
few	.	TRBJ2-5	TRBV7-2	TGTGCCAGCAGCTTAGCTAGGACTTCTAGGTGGGAGACCCAGTACTTC	CASSLARTSRWETQYF
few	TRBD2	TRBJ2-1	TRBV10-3	TGTGCCATCAGGGCTAGCGGGAGTATAGATGAGCAGTTCTTC	CAIRASGSIDEQFF
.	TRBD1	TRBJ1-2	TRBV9	TGTGCCAGCAGCGTAGGGACAGGATTAGGTGGCTACACCTTC	CASSVGTGLGGYTF
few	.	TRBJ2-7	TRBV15	TGTGCCACCGCCCGGGACGGGTACGAGCAGTACTTC	CATARDGYEQYF
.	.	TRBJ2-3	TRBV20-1	TGCAGTGCTAGAGATCTCGGGAGCACAGATACGCAGTATTTT	CSARDLGSTDTQYF
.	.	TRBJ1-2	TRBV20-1	TGCAGTGCTAGAGGAGGGGCGTTAGGTGGCTACACCTTC	CSARGGALGGYTF
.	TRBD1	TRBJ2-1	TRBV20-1	TGCAGTGCCACCCGGGACAGCAATGAGCAGTTCTTC	CSATRDSNEQFF
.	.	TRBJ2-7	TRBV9	TGTGCCAGCAGCGTAGGCGCAGTTTCCTACGAGCAGTACTTC	CASSVGAVSYEQYF
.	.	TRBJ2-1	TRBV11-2	TGTGCCAGCAGCCACCTAAGGAGCTCCTACAAGGAGCAGTTCTTC	CASSHLRSSYKEQFF
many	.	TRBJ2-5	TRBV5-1	TGCGCCAGCAGCTCGGCTGATCAAGAGACCCAGTACTTC	CASSSADQETQYF
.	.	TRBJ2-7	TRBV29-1	TGCAGCGTTGAAGATCCTGCAGGTTCCTACGAGCAGTACTTC	CSVEDPAGSYEQYF
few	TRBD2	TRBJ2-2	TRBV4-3	TGCGCCAGCAGCCAAGCTGGGACGGGTAGCGGGGCTTTGGAGCTGTTTTTT	CASSQAGTGSGALELFF
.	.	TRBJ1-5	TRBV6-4	TGTGCCAGCAGGGTGAATCAGCCCCAGCATTTT	CASRVNQPQHF
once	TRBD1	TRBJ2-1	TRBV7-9	TGTGCCAGCAGCTTAGCAGGGACAGGTGGGGATGAGCAGCTCTTC	CASSLAGTGGDEQLF
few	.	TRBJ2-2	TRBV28	TGTGCCAGCAGACAAATACCGAACACCGGGGAGCTGTTTTTT	CASRQIPNTGELFF
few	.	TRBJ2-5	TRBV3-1	TGTGCCAGCAGCCAAGATATATTCGGAGGGGCCGAGACCCAGTACTTC	CASSQDIFGGAETQYF
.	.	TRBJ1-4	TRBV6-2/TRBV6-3	TGTGCCAGCAGTTACTGGGTGGAGGATGAAAAACTGTTTTTT	CASSYWVEDEKLFF
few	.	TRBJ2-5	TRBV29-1	TGCAGCGGACAAGACCGAGAGACCCAGTACTTC	CSGQDRETQYF
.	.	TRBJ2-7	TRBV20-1	TGCAGTGCTAGAGGGGACGGATCATATGCGACCTACGAGCAGTACTTC	CSARGDGSYATYEQYF
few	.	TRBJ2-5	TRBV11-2	TGTGCCAGCACCACCGTGGCTGGGGTAGCCGGGACCCAGTACTTC	CASTTVAGVAGTQYF
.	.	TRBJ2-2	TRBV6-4	TGTGCCAGCAGTCGAGATTTGGCAACTGGGGAGCTGTTTTTT	CASSRDLATGELFF
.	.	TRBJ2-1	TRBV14	TGTGCCAGCAGCCAAGTCTTTAATAGCCGGAGCTCCTACAATGAGCAGTTCTTC	CASSQVFNSRSSYNEQFF
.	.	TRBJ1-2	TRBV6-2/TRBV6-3	TGTGCCAGCAGTTACTCGAATCGGGGCCTCAACTATGGCTACACCTTC	CASSYSNRGLNYGYTF
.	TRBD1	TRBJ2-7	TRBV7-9	TGTGCCAGCAGCTTAGCAGACAGGGTTGGCTACGAGCAGTACTTC	CASSLADRVGYEQYF
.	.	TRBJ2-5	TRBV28	TGTGCCAGCAGTCCCCTCCGAGGGGCCGAAGAGACCCAGTACTTC	CASSPLRGAEETQYF
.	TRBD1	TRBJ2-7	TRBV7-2	TGTGCCAGCAGCCCAGGGACAGGGCGAGAGCAGTACTTC	CASSPGTGREQYF
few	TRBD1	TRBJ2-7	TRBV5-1	TGCGCCAGCAGCACCGACAGGGGAGGTAACGAGCAGTACTTC	CASSTDRGGNEQYF
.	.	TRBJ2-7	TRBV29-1	TGCAAGATTAAGGGGACAACTCCCTACGAGCAGTACTTC	CKIKGTTPYEQYF
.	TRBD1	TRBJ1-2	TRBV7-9	TGTGCCAGCAGCCCCCGTCGGGACAGTACTGTCTCCTTC	CASSPRRDSTVSF
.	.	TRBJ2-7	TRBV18	TGTGCCAGCTCACCAGAATATTTGGCTACCTACGAGCAGTACTTC	CASSPEYLATYEQYF
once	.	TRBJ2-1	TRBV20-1	TGCAGTGCTAGAGATCTGGTGGGAGTTGCGTACAATGAGCAGTTCTTC	CSARDLVGVAYNEQFF
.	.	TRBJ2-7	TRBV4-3	TGCGCCAGCAGCCAAGACCCGACAGGACTAACCTACGAGCAGTACTTC	CASSQDPTGLTYEQYF
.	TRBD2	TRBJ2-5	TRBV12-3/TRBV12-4	TGTGCCAGCAGTTTGCTGAGCGGGGGCGGTGAGACCCAGTACTTT	CASSLLSGGGETQYF
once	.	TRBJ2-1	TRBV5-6	TGTGCCAGCAGCTATACAGGGGAGGACAATGAGCAGTTCTTC	CASSYTGEDNEQFF
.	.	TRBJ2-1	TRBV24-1	TGTGCCACCAGTGATTTGTCAGTCAATGAGCAGTTCTTC	CATSDLSVNEQFF
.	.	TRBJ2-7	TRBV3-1	TGTGCCAGCGCGCTGTCGGTGGGACAAACGAACGAGCAGTACTTC	CASALSVGQTNEQYF
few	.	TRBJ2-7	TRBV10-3	TGTGCCATCAGAGAGGTCCTAACCTACGAGCAGTACTTC	CAIREVLTYEQYF
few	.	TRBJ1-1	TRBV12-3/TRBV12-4	TGTGCCAGCAGTTTCGGAGAGAACATAAACACTGAAGCTTTCTTT	CASSFGENINTEAFF
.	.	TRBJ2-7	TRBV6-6	TGTGCCAGCAGTCCAACAGGGACCGCCCGCTACGAGCAGTACTTC	CASSPTGTARYEQYF
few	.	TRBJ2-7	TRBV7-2	TGTGCCAGCAGCTTAGATCTGAAGGGTTACGAGCAGTACTTC	CASSLDLKGYEQYF
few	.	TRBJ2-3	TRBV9	TGTGCCAGCAGCGTAGCTATAGGGGCGTGGAGCACAGATACGCAGTATTTT	CASSVAIGAWSTDTQYF
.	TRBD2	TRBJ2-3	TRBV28	TGTGCCAGCAGCCCCCGGGGCGGGAGGATCACAGATACGCAGTATTTT	CASSPRGGRITDTQYF
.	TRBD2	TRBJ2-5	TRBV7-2	TGTGCCAACAGCTTAGCGGGAGATTTGGGAGAGACCCAGTACTTC	CANSLAGDLGETQYF